This T cell receptor (beta chain) was captured in a study of T cell responses to AZD1222 COVID-19 vaccine. Between the trimmed V and J ends, which lost 0 bases and 0 bases, there was a span of 5 bases. Germline V gene data show CDR1 as MNHEY and CDR2 as SVGEGT. The CDR3 loop spans 14 amino acids. Concerning this clone itself: The antigen remains unidentified.

Study outcomes and limitations: Spike as a whole was targeted by vaccine-associated CD4 TCRs, dominant at 160-218 and 743-854.

The table came from immunoSEQ multiplex PCR; TCRdb's copy has only in-frame clones and leaves some out. Seen here are roughly 180,000 clones, 85% to 95% observed once, and the top ten hold 1.5% to 2%. This rearrangement joins TRBV6-2 or TRBV6-3 to TRBJ1-1, with a possible D match to TRBD1 (5 bases). The sequence derives from an adult who received the AZD1222 COVID-19 vaccine. The material was peripheral blood, obtained 28 days after the second AZD1222 dose. CDR3 nucleotide sequence: TGTGCCAGCAGTTACTCACAGGTGAACACTGAAGCTTTCTTT. Its translation: CASSYSQVNTEAFF.